Shown below are 29 T cell receptor beta chains from a single sample sequenced in a study of Ad26.COV2.S vaccination and SARS-CoV-2 variants. Treatment reported: over 15 received Ad26.COV2.S at low or high dose, single or two shots; five or six received placebo; per-sample allocation not given. Sampling was done on day 63 after the first vaccine or placebo injection. TCRdb's copy holds only in-frame clones and misses some; the assay was immunoSEQ multiplex PCR. Of roughly 320,000 clones listed, around 81% are singletons. The input for sequencing was peripheral blood, taken in a trial of Ad26.COV2.S vaccine versus placebo. The receptors shown here come from a person aged 18-65 years who received the Ad26.COV2.S COVID-19 vaccine or a placebo.

The genes are TRBV6-5 and TRBJ1-4, with TRBD1 identical over 9 bases. There are 14 residues in the CDR3. Trimming cost V 5 bases and J 8 bases; bases outside gene matches: 6. The germline CDR1 and CDR2 sequences are MNHEY and SVGAGI. CDR3 loop: CASSRQGVWEKLFF. CDR3 coding DNA: TGTGCCAGCAGTAGACAGGGGGTTTGGGAAAAACTGTTTTTT.

This clone showed up just once. The chain combines TRBV28 with TRBJ2-6, with 8 bases lining up with TRBD1. This CDR3 region has 18 residues. Losses at the gene ends were 6 bases for V and 0 bases for J; bases not matched to a gene: 10. CDR1 is MDHEN, CDR2 SYDVKM, per germline. Here the CDR3 DNA reads TGTGCCAGCAGGCCTCTGGGACAGGTTTTCTCTGGGGCCAACGTCCTGACTTTC. It yields the protein CASRPLGQVFSGANVLTF.

As regards this clone: A much larger clone differs from this one at a single base, so this may be a read error. J is TRBJ1-1 and V is TRBV28; TRBD1 aligns across 8 bases. The CDR3 contains 15 residues. Trimming removed 4 bases from V and 3 bases from J; junction bases left unmatched: 7. CDR1 and CDR2 from the germline V gene are MDHEN and SYDVKM. CDR3 residues: CASSSRTGWDTEAFF. Written as DNA, the CDR3 is TGTGCCAGCAGTTCCCGGACAGGGTGGGACACTGAAGCTTTCTTT.

J is TRBJ1-3 and V is TRBV28; 8 bases align to TRBD1. J lost 0 bases, V lost 3 bases, and 4 bases had no gene match. The V gene's germline CDR1 is MDHEN and CDR2 SYDVKM. CDR3 length: 16 residues. The CDR3 sequence is CASSFLTGVSGNTIYF. The CDR3 DNA reads as TGTGCCAGCAGTTTCCTGACAGGGGTCTCTGGAAACACCATATATTTT.

This clone was recorded only once. The chain uses TRBV7-3 and TRBJ2-2; no definite D call. The germline gives CDR1 SGHTA, CDR2 FQGTGA. The germline V and J ends were trimmed by 0 bases and 4 bases, with 6 bases remaining between them. CDR3 length: 14 residues. CDR3 region: CASSLTGPTGELFF. The CDR3 DNA sequence: TGTGCCAGCAGCTTAACTGGGCCCACCGGGGAGCTGTTTTTT.

The chain is built from TRBV19 and TRBJ1-1; 7 bases agree with TRBD1. This CDR3 contains 13 residues. Germline CDR1 is LNHDA and CDR2 is SQIVND (reference sequence). Losses at the gene ends were 5 bases for V and 8 bases for J; bases not matched to a gene: 8. The CDR3 DNA reads as TGTGCCAGTAGTTCCCTCCCGGGACAGGAAGCTTTCTTT. Encoded protein: CASSSLPGQEAFF.

The chain links TRBV3-1 (or the pseudogene TRBV3-2) to TRBJ2-3; D may be TRBD2 (6 bases). The CDR3 runs to 14 residues. CDR1 is LGHDT and CDR2 is YNNKEL in the germline V gene (reference sequence). The V end lost 3 bases, the J end lost 2 bases, and 9 bases lay between the germline ends. CDR3 nucleotide sequence: TGTGCCAGCAGCCACAGGGACTCCACAGATACGCAGTATTTT. Its protein is CASSHRDSTDTQYF.

The rearrangement uses TRBV5-1 and TRBJ2-7; 9 bases agree with TRBD2. V gave up 0 bases and J gave up 0 bases; unmatched junction bases: 1. Germline-derived CDR1 and CDR2 are SGHRS and YFSETQ. This CDR3 contains 15 residues. The CDR3 spells CASSLVSGGSYEQYF. The CDR3 coding sequence is TGCGCCAGCAGCTTGGTTAGCGGGGGCTCCTACGAGCAGTACTTC.

V gene TRBV2 combines with J gene TRBJ1-2, with a possible D match to TRBD1 (5 bases). The CDR3 loop spans 14 amino acids. Deletions cut 2 bases from V and 5 bases from J, with 12 bases between. In germline, CDR1 is SNHLY, CDR2 FYNNEI. CDR3 residues: CASSELEGRYGYTF. The CDR3 DNA reads TGTGCCAGCAGTGAATTAGAGGGACGGTATGGCTACACCTTC.

This clone was seen a single time. The chain employs TRBV3-1 (or the pseudogene TRBV3-2) and TRBJ1-1; D is perhaps TRBD1 (6 bases). CDR3 length: 16 residues. Deletions cut 1 base from V and 4 bases from J, with 16 bases between. The germline V gene encodes CDR1 LGHDT and CDR2 YNNKEL (reference sequence). The CDR3 loop is CASSQVSPGRGTEAFF. The DNA of the CDR3 is TGTGCCAGCAGCCAAGTTTCCCCGGGCAGGGGCACTGAAGCTTTCTTT.

The chain employs TRBV4-1 and TRBJ2-1, with D perhaps matching TRBD1 (5 bases). Trimming took 0 bases from V and 0 from J, leaving 12 bases between them. In germline, CDR1 is MGHRA, CDR2 YSYEKL. The CDR3 loop spans 17 amino acids. The CDR3 region is CASSQDRGRSSYNEQFF. Here the CDR3 DNA reads TGCGCCAGCAGCCAAGATAGGGGCAGGAGCTCCTACAATGAGCAGTTCTTC.

V is TRBV28 and J is TRBJ1-5; unclear D gene. Germline assignment: CDR1 MDHEN and CDR2 SYDVKM. The V end was cut by 7 bases, the J end by 0 bases, with 4 bases between. This CDR3 is 12 amino acids long. The chain's CDR3 is CASKDSNQPQHF. CDR3 coding DNA: TGTGCCAGCAAAGATAGCAATCAGCCCCAGCATTTT.

This clone was counted only a few times. The chain combines TRBV30 with TRBJ1-5, with D hard to call. Germline V gene lookup returns CDR1 GTSNPN and CDR2 SVGIG (reference sequence). There are 12 residues in the CDR3. The V gene lost 5 bases and the J gene lost 3 bases, with 8 bases spanning the gap. DNA for the CDR3: TGTGCCTGGGGACGTTTCAATCAGCCCCAGCATTTT. It is translated as CAWGRFNQPQHF.

The CDR3: CASTPGTATYEQYF. The CDR3 DNA reads as TGTGCCAGCACCCCCGGGACAGCTACCTACGAGCAGTACTTC. This sequence joins TRBV6-5 and TRBJ2-7, with 7 bases fitting TRBD1. CDR3 length: 14 residues. Per germline, CDR1 MNHEY and CDR2 SVGAGI. The junction had 8 bases not matched to a gene; V was cut back by 7 bases and J by 2 bases.

The rearrangement links TRBV5-8 to TRBJ1-1, with unresolved D. Deletions cut 2 bases from V and 2 bases from J, with 16 bases between. The V gene's germline CDR1 is SGHTS and CDR2 YDEGEE. This CDR3 has 16 residues. CDR3 DNA: TGTGCCAGCAGCTTCCTGGTGGGCCCCAGTAACACTGAAGCTTTCTTT. Encoded protein: CASSFLVGPSNTEAFF.

This clone was seen a single time. The chain carries TRBV5-1 and TRBJ1-6; perhaps TRBD1 as D (5 bases). CDR3 length equals 15 residues. Germline lookup yields CDR1 SGHRS and CDR2 YFSETQ. Trimming stripped 3 bases from V and 6 bases from J, with 13 bases between. In DNA form, the CDR3 reads TGCGCCAGCAGCTCGGGGCCGGGGGTTAATTCACCCCTCCACTTT. It codes for CASSSGPGVNSPLHF.

The genes are TRBV25-1 and TRBJ2-3; the D gene could be TRBD1 or TRBD2 (5 bases each). The CDR3 extends over 16 amino acids. V gave up 0 bases and J gave up 1 base, with 11 bases separating them. Looked up from germline, CDR1 is MGHDK and CDR2 is SYGVNS. The CDR3 region has the DNA TGTGCCAGCAGTGAATATGGGGGTTCGGGCACAGATACGCAGTATTTT. It translates to CASSEYGGSGTDTQYF. Together with reference TRBV25-1 and TRBJ2-3, the CDR3 gives the full variable domain: EADIYQTPRYLVIGTGKKITLECSQTMGHDKMYWYQQDPGMELHLIHYSYGVNSTEKGDLSSESTVSRIRTEHFPLTLESARPSHTSQYLCASSEYGGSGTDTQYFGPGTRLTVL.

This clone showed up just once. The chain is built from TRBV27 and TRBJ2-7, with a weak D call TRBD2 (6 bases). Germline lookup yields CDR1 MNHEY and CDR2 SMNVEV (reference sequence). V lost 4 bases and J 0 bases, leaving 16 bases between the germline ends. This CDR3 region has 16 residues. The CDR3 nucleotides read TGTGCCAGCAGTTGGGGGGTTGGGAGGAACTCCTACGAGCAGTACTTC. Translated: CASSWGVGRNSYEQYF.

This clone occurred a few times. The chain has TRBV18 and TRBJ2-3; D gene unclear. CDR1 and CDR2 (germline): KGHSH, LQKENI. Deletions cut 3 bases from V and 6 bases from J, with 13 bases between. This CDR3 has 14 amino acids. CDR3 sequence: CASSPPSLVDTQYF. CDR3 DNA sequence: TGTGCCAGCTCACCGCCCTCTCTCGTGGATACGCAGTATTTT.

With respect to this clone: Sequence at one end of the junction differs from germline and may be a read error. V and J are TRBV28 and TRBJ2-4, with 7 bases matching TRBD2. This CDR3 contains 14 residues. Per the germline V gene, CDR1 is MDHEN and CDR2 is SYDVKM. The CDR3, as DNA: TGTGCCAGCAGTTCTTCATCGTCGTGGAGCGGGACGGACTTC. Amino acid sequence: CASSSSSSWSGTDF.

The chain is built from TRBV7-8 and TRBJ2-7; the match to TRBD2 covers 14 bases. Per the germline V gene, CDR1 is SGHVS and CDR2 is FQNEAQ. This CDR3 has 17 amino acids. The trim removed 4 bases at V and 3 bases at J, leaving 8 bases unmatched. CDR3 region: CASSSGLAGGLIYEQYF. CDR3 nucleotide sequence: TGTGCCAGCAGCTCAGGACTAGCGGGGGGCCTCATCTACGAGCAGTACTTC.

This clone occurred once. The chain links TRBV5-4 to TRBJ2-7; 7 bases are a match to TRBD1. This CDR3 spans 15 amino acids. After removal of 3 bases from V and 1 base from J, the junction contained 7 bases not matched to a gene. CDR1 SGHNT and CDR2 YYREEE come from the germline V gene (reference sequence). The CDR3 protein is CASSSGTEVSYEQYF. The DNA for the CDR3 is TGTGCCAGCAGCTCCGGGACAGAGGTGTCCTACGAGCAGTACTTC.

This chain links TRBV6-5 with TRBJ1-5, with a weak D call TRBD1 (6 bases). V gave up 3 bases and J gave up 3 bases, with 9 bases separating them. Germline-derived CDR1 and CDR2 are MNHEY and SVGAGI. This CDR3 region has 14 residues. The CDR3 region has the DNA TGTGCCAGCAGTTATGACAGGTCCAATCAGCCCCAGCATTTT. It yields the protein CASSYDRSNQPQHF.

The chain has TRBV4-2 and TRBJ1-1; TRBD1 agrees at 7 bases. V dropped 1 base and J dropped 11; count of bases not matched to a gene: 7. Germline lookup yields CDR1 LGHNA and CDR2 YNFKEQ. The CDR3 extends over 13 amino acids. CDR3 sequence: CASSQGSDRAAFF. CDR3 sequence (DNA): TGTGCCAGCAGCCAAGGCTCAGACAGGGCCGCTTTCTTT.

V gene TRBV13 combines with J gene TRBJ1-1; 7 positions agree with TRBD1. Trimming at V came to 5 bases and at J to 6 bases, leaving 12 bases not matched to a gene. CDR1 is PRHDT and CDR2 is FYEKMQ in the germline V gene (reference sequence). The CDR3 is made up of 15 amino acids. CDR3 residues: CASSGWDRIFPEAFF. CDR3 sequence (DNA): TGTGCCAGCAGCGGTTGGGACAGAATATTTCCTGAAGCTTTCTTT.

This clone was seen just once. The genes are TRBV4-1 and TRBJ2-2, with 11 bases aligning to TRBD1. Per germline, CDR1 MGHRA and CDR2 YSYEKL. V lost 4 bases to trimming and J lost 5 bases; unmatched junction nucleotides: 6. CDR3 size: 16 residues. The CDR3 region is CASSPRDRGRTGELFF. The DNA for the CDR3 is TGCGCCAGCAGCCCCCGGGACAGGGGGAGAACCGGGGAGCTGTTTTTT.

The chain uses TRBV7-8 and TRBJ1-1; no clear D. Germline lookup yields CDR1 SGHVS and CDR2 FQNEAQ. The CDR3 is 12 residues long. Trimming stripped 5 bases from V and 3 bases from J, with 7 bases between. CDR3 sequence (DNA): TGTGCCAGCAGCCCTTATTACACTGAAGCTTTCTTT. As protein: CASSPYYTEAFF.

CDR3 in DNA: TGCGCCAGCAGCATTACTAGCGGGGGGGCCCGTGAGCAGTTCTTC. The encoded protein is CASSITSGGAREQFF. The chain combines TRBV5-1 with TRBJ2-1, with 13 positions matching TRBD2. The CDR3 covers 15 residues. Germline CDR1 and CDR2: SGHRS and YFSETQ. The V and J ends lost 4 bases and 9 bases, in that order; junction bases with no gene match: 7.

J is TRBJ2-1 and V is TRBV2; D gene ambiguous. The germline CDR1 and CDR2 sequences are SNHLY and FYNNEI. This CDR3 contains 11 residues. In DNA, the CDR3 is TGTGGGGGAAGCTCCTACAATGAGCAGTTCTTC. Its translation is CGGSSYNEQFF.